The 7 T cell receptor beta chains given below trace back to one sample, sequenced in a study of CD8+CD57+ T cells in acquired aplastic anemia. TCR beta VDJ and CDR3 profiles were obtained from a genomic DNA template. TCRdb recomputed calls from the reads with MiXCR, one row per CDR3 protein. The repertoire holds roughly 420,000 distinct CDR3 sequences, with roughly 64% as singletons. The sequenced material came from sorted CD4+, CD8+, or CD8+CD57+ T cells (not recorded which) from PBMCs. The receptor source for this set is a human donor in good health, serving as a control.

This clonotype was seen a single time. This may be a read error: a much more frequent sequence differs by one nucleotide. J is TRBJ1-6 and V is TRBV6-2 or TRBV6-3, with 7 bases identical to TRBD1. In germline, CDR1 is MNHEY, CDR2 SVGEGT. The CDR3 has 14 residues. CDR3 region: CASSWGQFDSPPHF. The CDR3 nucleotides are TGTGCCAGCAGTTGGGGACAGTTCGATTCACCCCCCCACTTT.

CDR3 DNA: TGTGCCAGCAGTGATCTGTTTTCACCCCTCCACTTT. Encoded protein: CASSDLFSPLHF. The J gene is TRBJ1-6, the V gene TRBV2, with D unclear. Germline V CDR1 and CDR2: SNHLY, FYNNEI. V shed 3 bases and J shed 9 bases, with 6 bases lying between them. The CDR3 is 12 amino acids.

This chain links TRBV12-3 or TRBV12-4 with TRBJ2-7; D might be TRBD1 or TRBD2, each matching 5 bases. The CDR3 is made up of 15 amino acids. The V end lost 6 bases, the J end lost 6 bases, and 21 bases lay between the germline ends. The chain's CDR3 is CASRVFPGTRPEQYF. In DNA form, the CDR3 reads TGTGCCAGCAGGGTTTTTCCTGGGACGCGTCCCGAGCAGTACTTC.

This clonotype was detected many times. The chain recombines TRBV12-3 or TRBV12-4 with TRBJ1-2; no reliable D call. V dropped 10 bases and J dropped 0 bases, with 15 bases sitting between them. The CDR3 runs to 14 residues. This CDR3 is CATALRDPNYGYTF. DNA for the CDR3: TGTGCCACCGCATTACGAGACCCTAACTATGGCTACACCTTC.

Ten or more counts support this clonotype. The chain links TRBV5-1 to TRBJ2-3, with a weak D call TRBD2 (5 bases). Trimming removed 4 bases from V and 4 bases from J, with 16 bases in between. In germline, CDR1 is SGHRS, CDR2 YFSETQ. This CDR3 has 15 amino acids. The CDR3 reads CASSMDWAGSDTQYF. CDR3 nucleotides: TGCGCCAGCAGCATGGACTGGGCCGGGTCAGATACGCAGTATTTT.

The chain joins TRBV20-1 to TRBJ2-3; possible D gene TRBD1, 5 bases. Germline CDR1 reads DFQATT; CDR2 reads SNEGSKA (reference sequence). The CDR3 covers 13 residues. V shed 1 base and J shed 5 bases, with 10 bases lying between them. The CDR3 reads CSARAQGLDTQYF. DNA of the CDR3: TGCAGTGCTAGAGCCCAGGGTTTAGATACGCAGTATTTT.

This clonotype was seen at least ten times. The V and J genes are TRBV24-1 and TRBJ2-3; 13 positions match TRBD2. The CDR3 extends over 15 amino acids. Germline loops: CDR1 KGHDR, CDR2 SFDVKD. The ends lost 7 bases at V and 2 bases at J; junction bases unmatched: 2. CDR3 amino acids: CATSGTSGNTDTQYF. CDR3 sequence (DNA): TGTGCCACCAGCGGGACTAGCGGGAACACAGATACGCAGTATTTT.